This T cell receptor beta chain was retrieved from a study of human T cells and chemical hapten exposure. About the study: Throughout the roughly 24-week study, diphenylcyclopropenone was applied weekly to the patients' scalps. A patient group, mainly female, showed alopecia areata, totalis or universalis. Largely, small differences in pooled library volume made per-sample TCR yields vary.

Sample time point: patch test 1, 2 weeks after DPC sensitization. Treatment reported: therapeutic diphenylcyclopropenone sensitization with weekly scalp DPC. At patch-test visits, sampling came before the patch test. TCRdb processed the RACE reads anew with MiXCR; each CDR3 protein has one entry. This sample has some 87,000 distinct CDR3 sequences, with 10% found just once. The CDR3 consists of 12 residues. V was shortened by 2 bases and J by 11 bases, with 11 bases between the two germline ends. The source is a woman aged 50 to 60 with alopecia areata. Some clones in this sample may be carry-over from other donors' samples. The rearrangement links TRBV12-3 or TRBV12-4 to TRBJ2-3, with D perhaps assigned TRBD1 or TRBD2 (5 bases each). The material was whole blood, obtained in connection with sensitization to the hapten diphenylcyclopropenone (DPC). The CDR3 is CASSLPKGRQYF. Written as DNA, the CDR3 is TGTGCCAGCAGTTTACCCAAGGGGAGGCAGTATTTT.